Shown below are 17 T cell receptor beta chains from a single sample sequenced in a study of T cell responses to AZD1222 COVID-19 vaccine. TCRdb keeps only in-frame clones here, not all; method: immunoSEQ multiplex PCR. The table records 150,000 or so clones, approximately 90% of them present only once. The input for sequencing was peripheral blood, taken 28 days after the second AZD1222 dose. These receptor sequences come from an adult who received the AZD1222 COVID-19 vaccine.

V and J are TRBV6-1 and TRBJ2-5; 13 bases map to TRBD2. This CDR3 has 16 residues. Germline CDR1 reads MNHNS; CDR2 reads SASEGT. V shed 3 bases and J 2 bases; nucleotides not matched to a gene: 3. The CDR3 protein is CASSDLGLAGQETQYF. For the CDR3, the DNA is TGTGCCAGCAGTGACTTGGGACTAGCGGGGCAAGAGACCCAGTACTTC.

The chain employs TRBV6-5 and TRBJ1-2, with 7 nucleotides matching TRBD1. With 9 bases clipped from V and 6 bases from J, the junction kept 4 bases outside the gene matches. The length of the CDR3 is 11 residues. Germline CDR1 and CDR2: MNHEY and SVGAGI. CDR3 region: CASQGVNGYTF. The CDR3 nucleotides are TGTGCCAGTCAGGGGGTTAATGGCTACACCTTC.

V gene TRBV3-1 (or the pseudogene TRBV3-2) combines with J gene TRBJ2-2; D is uncertain. From germline, CDR1 is LGHDT and CDR2 YNNKEL (reference sequence). V was pared by 2 bases and J by 1 base, with 5 bases between. The CDR3 is 14 amino acids. CDR3 sequence: CASSQSRNTGELFF. In nucleotides, the CDR3 is TGTGCCAGCAGCCAATCCAGGAACACCGGGGAGCTGTTTTTT.

The chain has TRBV2 and TRBJ2-1; 9 positions agree with TRBD2. This CDR3 comprises 15 residues. The germline V gene has CDR1 SNHLY and CDR2 FYNNEI. The CDR3 region has the DNA TGTGGTTACTTGGGCCGTAGCGGGGGCTACAATGAGCAGTTCTTC. This encodes CGYLGRSGGYNEQFF.

The CDR3 loop is CASSPTLAGGYTF. The CDR3 DNA sequence: TGTGCCAGCAGTCCGACCCTAGCGGGTGGCTACACCTTC. The chain joins TRBV7-3 to TRBJ1-2; D remains ambiguous. Trimming left V 6 bases short and J 7 bases short, with 15 bases between. CDR1 and CDR2 (germline): SGHTA, FQGTGA. This CDR3 region has 13 residues.

The V gene is TRBV30, the J gene TRBJ2-7, with D hard to call. The length of the CDR3 is 12 residues. Germline V lookup: CDR1 GTSNPN, CDR2 SVGIG (reference sequence). Trimming pared 0 bases from V and 3 bases from J, leaving 6 bases between. The CDR3 nucleotides read TGTGCCTGGAGTGTATCCAGCTACGAGCAGTACTTC. This sequence encodes CAWSVSSYEQYF.

The chain couples TRBV9 to TRBJ2-1; TRBD1 matches 9 bases. The CDR3 covers 15 residues. V lost 3 bases to trimming and J lost 8 bases; unmatched junction nucleotides: 9. The germline CDR1 and CDR2 sequences are SGDLS and YYNGEE. The CDR3 bases are TGTGCCAGCAGCGCATACAGGGGGCGCGTCTATGAGCAGTTCTTC. It codes for CASSAYRGRVYEQFF.

V gene TRBV7-8 combines with J gene TRBJ2-1; possibly TRBD2 for D (5 bases). Germline values: CDR1 SGHVS, CDR2 FQNEAQ. The CDR3 consists of 18 residues. Trimming removed 5 bases at V and 0 bases at J, with 20 bases between. The CDR3 sequence: CASSQPLERWSSYNEQFF. In DNA, the CDR3 is TGTGCCAGCAGCCAGCCCCTTGAGCGGTGGAGCTCCTACAATGAGCAGTTCTTC.

This chain connects TRBV7-8 to TRBJ2-7; 11 bases agree with TRBD1. The CDR3 has 14 residues. Trimming at V came to 5 bases and at J to 2 bases, leaving 2 bases not matched to a gene. Germline lookup yields CDR1 SGHVS and CDR2 FQNEAQ. In nucleotides, the CDR3 is TGTGCCAGCAGCCAGGGACAGGGGGCCTACGAGCAGTACTTC. Protein: CASSQGQGAYEQYF.

This chain uses TRBV29-1 with TRBJ1-1; TRBD1 aligns across 7 bases. Germline V lookup: CDR1 SQVTM, CDR2 ANQGSEA. V trimming: 7 bases; J trimming: 5 bases; junction bases outside the gene matches: 16. This CDR3 comprises 15 residues. CDR3 sequence (DNA): TGCAGCGGCTTCTTACAGGGGATTATGATGACTGAAGCTTTCTTT. Translated: CSGFLQGIMMTEAFF. The complete variable domain, with remaining parts taken from reference TRBV29-1 and TRBJ1-1, reads SAVISQKPSRDICQRGTSLTIQCQVDSQVTMMFWYRQQPGQSLTLIATANQGSEATYESGFVIDKFPISRPNLTFSTLTVSNMSPEDSSIYLCSGFLQGIMMTEAFFGQGTRLTVV.

The gene calls are TRBV19 and TRBJ1-6; weak D call: TRBD1 (5 bases). Trimming removed 9 bases from V and 5 bases from J, with 11 bases in between. CDR1 and CDR2 (germline): LNHDA, SQIVND (reference sequence). The CDR3 extends over 13 amino acids. CDR3 sequence (DNA): TGTGCCAGCCAGAGCAGGGATAATTCACCCCTCCACTTT. Its protein product is CASQSRDNSPLHF.

The chain is built from TRBV15 and TRBJ1-4, with D possibly matching TRBD1 (6 bases). V was cut by 0 bases and J by 6 bases, with 11 bases left in between. The germline V gene encodes CDR1 LNHNV and CDR2 YYDKDF (reference sequence). The CDR3 sequence is 15 residues long. CDR3 coding DNA: TGTGCCACCAGCAGAGAAGGGGCAGGGGATGAAAAACTGTTTTTT. Its translation is CATSREGAGDEKLFF.

The chain has TRBV19 and TRBJ1-2; D is ambiguous. Trimming removed 4 bases at V and 4 bases at J, with 16 bases between. The germline CDR1 and CDR2 sequences are LNHDA and SQIVND (reference sequence). The CDR3 covers 15 residues. The CDR3 here is CASSTSQVTTYGYTF. As DNA, the CDR3 is TGTGCCAGTAGTACTTCCCAGGTGACTACCTATGGCTACACCTTC.

The J gene is TRBJ2-7, the V gene TRBV30, with 9 bases matching TRBD1. V lost 5 bases to trimming and J lost 2 bases; unmatched junction nucleotides: 7. Germline V lookup: CDR1 GTSNPN, CDR2 SVGIG (reference sequence). The CDR3 has 14 residues. The CDR3 DNA sequence: TGTGCCTGGCAGACGGGACAGGGTGCCTACGAGCAGTACTTC. Protein sequence: CAWQTGQGAYEQYF.

In DNA, the CDR3 is TGTGCCTGGGGACAGGGAAGAGCTTTCTTT. Translating gives CAWGQGRAFF. V and J are TRBV30 and TRBJ1-1, with 8 positions matching TRBD1. Unmatched junction bases numbered 3, after V lost 5 bases and J lost 10 bases. There are 10 residues in the CDR3. Germline CDR1 is GTSNPN and CDR2 is SVGIG (reference sequence).

This clone was counted a few times. CDR3 region: CASSLSGTGRTEQYF. The CDR3 DNA is TGTGCCAGCAGTTTATCCGGGACAGGGAGGACCGAGCAGTACTTC. This rearrangement joins TRBV27 to TRBJ2-7, with 9 bases aligning to TRBD1. The CDR3 length is 15 residues. The germline V gene has CDR1 MNHEY and CDR2 SMNVEV (reference sequence). V lost 0 bases and J lost 6; bases outside the gene matches: 6.

This chain uses TRBV3-1 (or the pseudogene TRBV3-2) with TRBJ1-2; 8 bases fit TRBD1. J lost 3 bases, V lost 0 bases, and 9 bases had no gene match. Germline V gives CDR1 LGHDT, CDR2 YNNKEL (reference sequence). This CDR3 region has 17 residues. The CDR3 sequence: CASSQDGPGGAYYGYTF. Here the CDR3 DNA reads TGTGCCAGCAGCCAAGATGGCCCAGGGGGCGCCTACTATGGCTACACCTTC.